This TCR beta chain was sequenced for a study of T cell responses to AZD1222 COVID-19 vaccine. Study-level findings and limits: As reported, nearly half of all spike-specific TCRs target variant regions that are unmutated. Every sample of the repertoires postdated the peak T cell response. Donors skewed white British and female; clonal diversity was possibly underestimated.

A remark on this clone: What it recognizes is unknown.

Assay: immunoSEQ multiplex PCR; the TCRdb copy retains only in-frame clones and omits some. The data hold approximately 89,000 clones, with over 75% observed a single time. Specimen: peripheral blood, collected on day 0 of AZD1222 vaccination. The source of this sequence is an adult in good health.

CDR3 residues: CASSPLPFQETQYF. DNA of the CDR3: TGCGCCAGCAGCCCCTTGCCCTTCCAGGAGACCCAGTACTTC. The chain uses TRBV5-1 and TRBJ2-5, with D uncertain. The CDR3 runs to 14 residues. CDR1 is SGHRS, CDR2 YFSETQ, per germline. The germline V and J ends were trimmed by 4 bases and 5 bases, with 15 bases remaining between them.